Following are 22 T cell receptor beta chains from one sample sequenced in a study of T cells in Graves' hyperthyroidism and ophthalmopathy. RNA transcripts yielded amplified TCR beta CDR3 regions. HTBI primers were employed in a first-round RT-PCR of the TCR CDR3. TCRdb re-called the multiplex PCR reads with MiXCR, one entry per CDR3 protein. Of about 410,000 distinct CDR3 sequences listed, approximately 15% are singletons. Sequencing used blood. Every receptor here comes from a woman in her twenties or thirties with Graves' ophthalmopathy.

This clonotype was counted many times. V is TRBV30 and J is TRBJ2-7; 7 bases line up with TRBD2. Germline V CDR1 and CDR2: GTSNPN, SVGIG (reference sequence). V lost 4 bases and J lost 7; bases outside the gene matches: 10. This CDR3 is built from 13 residues. CDR3 nucleotides: TGTGCCTGGATATCGGGGGGTCTCGGAGAGCAGTACTTC. It yields the protein CAWISGGLGEQYF.

This clonotype was seen repeatedly, ten times or more. The chain joins TRBV30 to TRBJ2-3; 13 positions match TRBD2. CDR1 is GTSNPN and CDR2 is SVGIG in the germline V gene (reference sequence). The CDR3 is 14 residues long. The CDR3 coding sequence is TGTGCTTCAACGACTAGCGGGGGGTCAGATACGCAGTATTTT. This translates into CASTTSGGSDTQYF.

This clonotype has more than one count but fewer than ten. This chain connects TRBV6-1 to TRBJ2-7; D assignment may be TRBD1 or TRBD2 (6 bases each). CDR1 and CDR2 from the germline V gene are MNHNS and SASEGT. This CDR3 is built from 12 residues. The CDR3 nucleotides read TGTGCTACCTCGGGGGCTATTTACGAGCAGTACTTC. Amino acid sequence: CATSGAIYEQYF.

The chain recombines TRBV5-8 with TRBJ2-7, with D maybe TRBD1 (6 bases). The CDR3 loop spans 17 amino acids. Germline assignment: CDR1 SGHTS and CDR2 YDEGEE. Trimming left V 0 bases short and J 0 bases short, with 16 bases between. This chain's CDR3 is CASSLGAQGRGSYEQYF. The CDR3 region has the DNA TGTGCCAGCAGCTTGGGGGCACAGGGAAGGGGCTCCTACGAGCAGTACTTC.

This clonotype showed up many times. The rearrangement uses TRBV28 and TRBJ2-5, with D tentatively TRBD1 (6 bases). The CDR3 totals 13 residues. Germline assignment: CDR1 MDHEN and CDR2 SYDVKM. V lost 7 bases, J lost 5 bases, and 14 bases lay in between. CDR3 sequence reads: CASTPPRGETQYF. CDR3 coding DNA: TGTGCCAGCACCCCCCCCAGGGGCGAGACCCAGTACTTC. The full variable domain, completed using reference TRBV28 and TRBJ2-5, is DVKVTQSSRYLVKRTGEKVFLECVQDMDHENMFWYRQDPGLGLRLIYFSYDVKMKEKGDIPEGYSVSREKKERFSLILESASTNQTSMYLCASTPPRGETQYFGPGTRLLVL.

The chain employs TRBV3-1 and TRBJ1-2; D unresolved. V lost 1 base and J lost 4, with 13 bases in between. The CDR3 runs to 15 residues. Germline values: CDR1 LGHDT, CDR2 YNNKEL (reference sequence). CDR3 in DNA: TGTGCCAGCAGCCAAGGAGGTACGCTCCTCTATGGCTACACCTTC. It encodes CASSQGGTLLYGYTF.

Details on this clonotype: This may be a read error, as it is one base from a much larger clone. The rearrangement links TRBV28 to TRBJ1-4; 10 bases match TRBD1. Germline CDR1 reads MDHEN; CDR2 reads SYDVKM. Trimming removed 10 bases from V and 7 bases from J; junction bases left unmatched: 3. CDR3 length: 12 amino acids. CDR3 sequence: CATGQGGEKLFF. The CDR3 nucleotides are TGTGCCACCGGACAGGGGGGTGAAAAACTGTTTTTT.

This clonotype was counted ten times or more. The CDR3 DNA sequence: TGTGCCAGCAGTGAGAAACAACTTAACACTGAAGCTTTCTTT. This gives the protein CASSEKQLNTEAFF. The genes are TRBV2 and TRBJ1-1; D gene uncertain. Germline V CDR1 and CDR2: SNHLY, FYNNEI. The CDR3 spans 14 residues. The ends were cut back, 3 bases at V and 2 bases at J, with 10 bases in the middle.

In this sample, this clonotype turned up many times. The chain uses TRBV10-3 and TRBJ1-5; D is unclear. The V end lost 3 bases, the J end lost 3 bases, and 12 bases lay between the germline ends. The CDR3 spans 15 residues. Looked up from germline, CDR1 is ENHRY and CDR2 is SYGVKD. DNA for the CDR3: TGTGCCATCAGTGAAACTTCAGGATCCAATCAGCCCCAGCATTTT. Its protein is CAISETSGSNQPQHF.

The gene calls are TRBV10-3 and TRBJ1-5, with 10 bases aligning to TRBD1. The germline V gene encodes CDR1 ENHRY and CDR2 SYGVKD. The V and J ends lost 6 bases and 6 bases, in that order; junction bases with no gene match: 5. The CDR3 length is 14 residues. The chain's CDR3 is CAIRQDRGGQPQHF. The CDR3 DNA reads TGTGCCATCAGACAGGACAGGGGGGGTCAGCCCCAGCATTTT.

This clonotype appeared many times. The rearrangement links TRBV18 to TRBJ2-5; perhaps D is TRBD1 or TRBD2 (5 bases each). The V gene's germline CDR1 is KGHSH and CDR2 LQKENI. This CDR3 region has 13 residues. V lost 3 bases and J lost 12, with 17 bases in between. The CDR3 is CASSPLGPGLKYF. For the CDR3, the DNA is TGTGCCAGCTCACCCCTGGGACCCGGGTTGAAGTACTTC.

To note about this clonotype: This could be a read error, since a much larger clone is one nucleotide away. In this CDR3 the conserved last residue, phenylalanine or tryptophan, is missing, so a read error is likely. The rearrangement links TRBV11-1 to TRBJ2-7; D unclear. Deletions cut 5 bases from V and 3 bases from J, with 8 bases between. CDR1 SGHAT and CDR2 FQDESV come from the germline V gene (reference sequence). The CDR3 runs to 12 residues. Written as DNA, the CDR3 is TGTGCCAGCAGCGAGACTCTCTACGAGCAGTACTCC. Translation: CASSETLYEQYS.

The V and J genes are TRBV10-2 and TRBJ1-1; 10 bases fit TRBD1. CDR3 length equals 14 residues. V gave up 4 bases and J gave up 5 bases; unmatched junction bases: 4. Per the germline V gene, CDR1 is WSHSY and CDR2 is SAAADI. The CDR3 reads CASSGQGARTEAFF. In nucleotides, the CDR3 is TGCGCCAGCAGTGGACAGGGGGCGCGGACTGAAGCTTTCTTT.

Many counts were recorded for this clonotype. The rearrangement joins TRBV15 to TRBJ1-5, with a weak D call TRBD1 (5 bases). The ends were cut back, 5 bases at V and 0 bases at J, with 11 bases in the middle. The CDR3 contains 15 residues. Germline values: CDR1 LNHNV, CDR2 YYDKDF (reference sequence). CDR3 sequence: CATSVRANSNQPQHF. In DNA, the CDR3 is TGTGCCACCAGCGTCAGGGCAAATAGCAATCAGCCCCAGCATTTT.

Of note for this clonotype: One base away lies a much larger clone, so this may be a sequencing read error. V gene TRBV15 combines with J gene TRBJ1-1, with a weak D call TRBD1 (6 bases). With 0 bases removed from V and 2 bases from J, the gap between germline ends came to 13 bases. The CDR3 consists of 16 residues. Germline V lookup: CDR1 LNHNV, CDR2 YYDKDF (reference sequence). CDR3 sequence (DNA): TGTGCCACCAGCAGAGATGGGGGCGGCTCTAACACTGAAGCTTTCTTT. It yields the protein CATSRDGGGSNTEAFF.

This clonotype was counted between two and nine times. This chain uses TRBV11-3 with TRBJ1-5; D uncertain. The CDR3 covers 16 residues. Germline assignment: CDR1 SGHNT and CDR2 YENEEA. Deletions cut 0 bases from V and 3 bases from J, with 12 bases between. The CDR3 DNA reads TGTGCCAGCAGCTTAGAGGTAGGGCAGGACAATCAGCCCCAGCATTTT. Protein product: CASSLEVGQDNQPQHF.

This clonotype was seen more than once but under ten times. The chain links TRBV6-1 to TRBJ2-1; 8 nucleotides line up with TRBD2. This CDR3 is built from 16 residues. The germline V gene encodes CDR1 MNHNS and CDR2 SASEGT. With V trimmed by 6 bases and J by 4 bases, 11 bases remained unmatched. Here the CDR3 DNA reads TGTGCCAGCAGACCCTCTGCGGGGGGAAAATACAATGAGCAGTTCTTC. Translating gives CASRPSAGGKYNEQFF.

This clonotype was observed at least ten times. The V call is TRBV30, the J call TRBJ1-1; D unresolved. Trimming took off 1 base at V and 4 bases at J, with 7 bases between the two ends. CDR3 length: 12 residues. The germline CDR1 and CDR2 sequences are GTSNPN and SVGIG (reference sequence). Here the CDR3 reads CAWSAGTTEAFF. The CDR3 nucleotides read TGTGCCTGGAGTGCGGGTACCACTGAAGCTTTCTTT.

Ten or more counts support this clonotype. The chain employs TRBV7-2 and TRBJ2-7; tentatively, D is TRBD1 (6 bases). This CDR3 has 14 amino acids. CDR1 is SGHTA, CDR2 FQGNSA, per germline. The V end was cut by 5 bases, the J end by 4 bases, with 15 bases between. The CDR3 region is CASSQTRGWYEQYF. CDR3 bases: TGTGCCAGCAGCCAAACCAGGGGTTGGTACGAGCAGTACTTC.

The rearrangement links TRBV19 to TRBJ1-2, with 8 nucleotides matching TRBD1. CDR3 length: 15 residues. Germline V CDR1 and CDR2: LNHDA, SQIVND (reference sequence). Trimming took 7 bases from V and 0 from J; bases not matched to a gene: 7. CDR3 nucleotide sequence: TGTGCCAGTACGAGGACAGGGACATCTAACTATGGCTACACCTTC. Translating it yields CASTRTGTSNYGYTF.

This clonotype was observed at least ten times. The chain uses TRBV7-9 and TRBJ1-1, with D possibly being TRBD1 (6 bases). Germline CDR1 SEHNR, CDR2 FQNEAQ (reference sequence). The V and J ends lost 4 bases and 5 bases respectively, with 14 bases between them. This CDR3 has 14 residues. The CDR3 bases are TGTGCCAGCAGCTCCGACGGAGGGGGGACTGAAGCTTTCTTT. Its protein is CASSSDGGGTEAFF.

This clonotype was observed many times. The chain recombines TRBV28 with TRBJ1-1; D possibly corresponds to TRBD1 (6 bases). Trimming left V 3 bases short and J 6 bases short, with 8 bases between. The CDR3 totals 12 residues. In germline, CDR1 is MDHEN, CDR2 SYDVKM. The CDR3 sequence: CASSFGGPEAFF. CDR3 nucleotide sequence: TGTGCCAGCAGTTTCGGGGGCCCTGAAGCTTTCTTT.